The table lists the clone carrying this T cell receptor beta chain with a few counts. Its specificity is unknown. Populations isolated by sorting all had purity greater than 95%. V was cut by 7 bases and J by 8 bases, with 24 bases left in between. The CDR3 sequence is 16 residues long. CDR1 and CDR2 (germline): SGHAT, FQNNGV. This entry belongs to a study of beta chain features in type 1 diabetes. The study, taken as a whole, reports: TCRB CDR3 length was moderately but significantly reduced in all four CD4+ subsets of Type 1 diabetes patients.

Investigators reverse transcribed all isolated RNA, so they sequenced expressed TCRB transcripts. The method was immunoSEQ multiplex PCR; TCRdb's version includes in-frame clones alone and lacks a portion of them. Of hundreds of thousands of clones listed, around a sixth were seen once; the top ten hold about 0.097%. This clonotype was sampled from a young man in good health. Sequencing was performed on naive CD4+ T cells from blood. This sequence joins TRBV11-2 and TRBJ2-1; the D call may be TRBD1 or TRBD2 (5 bases each). The CDR3 reads CASIQGPRVRRDEQFF. The CDR3, as DNA: TGTGCCAGCATCCAGGGACCCCGGGTGAGAAGGGATGAGCAGTTCTTC. Full variable domain (remainder filled in from reference TRBV11-2 and TRBJ2-1): EAGVAQSPRYKIIEKRQSVAFWCNPISGHATLYWYQQILGQGPKLLIQFQNNGVVDDSQLPKDRFSAERLKGVDSTLKIQPAKLEDSAVYLCASIQGPRVRRDEQFFGPGTRLTVL.